The present TCR beta chain was sequenced within a study of identical twins. Regarding the study as a whole: Conclusions rested on cross-sectional statistics rather than following the same donors.

Template switching (which added a universal primer site) was used, and cDNA carried unique molecular identifiers. TCRdb passed the 5' RACE reads through MiXCR, listing each CDR3 protein once. In the table there are approximately 630,000 distinct CDR3 sequences, just over 7% of which are singletons. A note on this clonotype: Its cognate antigen is unknown.

Germline V gene sequence: CDR1 MGHRA, CDR2 YSYEKL. CDR3 length: 16 residues. Trimming pared 0 bases from V and 6 bases from J, leaving 14 bases between. These records were also assigned to another study, of yellow fever vaccine responses in identical twins.

This clonotype was obtained from a woman aged 18 to 35 in good health. The chain couples TRBV4-1 to TRBJ2-2; D uncertain. Sequenced sample: PBMCs. In nucleotides, the CDR3 is TGCGCCAGCAGCCAAGAGCGAAATGGGGTCGCCGGGGAGCTGTTTTTT. Protein: CASSQERNGVAGELFF.